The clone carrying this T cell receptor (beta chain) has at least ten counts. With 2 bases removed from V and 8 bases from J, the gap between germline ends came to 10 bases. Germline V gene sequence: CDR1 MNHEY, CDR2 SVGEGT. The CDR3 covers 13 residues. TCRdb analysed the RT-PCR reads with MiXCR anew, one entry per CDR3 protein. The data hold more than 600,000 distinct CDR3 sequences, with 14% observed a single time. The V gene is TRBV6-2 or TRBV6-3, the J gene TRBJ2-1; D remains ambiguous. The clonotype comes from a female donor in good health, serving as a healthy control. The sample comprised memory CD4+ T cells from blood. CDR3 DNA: TGTGCCAGCAGTTACCCCTCCAGCGATGAGCAGTTCTTC. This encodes CASSYPSSDEQFF.